The entry that follows covers one T cell receptor beta chain sequence. The antigen is not known. The sample belongs to a study of CXCR3-negative and CXCR3-positive naive CD8 T cells. Overall study findings and caveats: Both naive subsets had comparably high diversity; memory CD8+ cells much lower. It was found that naive subsets had comparable surface CD5, and TCR strength was inferred from TRB CDR3 properties. Compared with CXCR3-negative naive cells, CXCR3-positive naive cells showed more hydrophobic TRB CDR3s.

Each CD8+ T cell subset was sorted in triplicate, over 250,000 cells each. CD45RO-CCR7+CD27+CD95- cells counted as naive CD8+ T cells. The CDR3 sequence is 15 residues long. Germline V gene data show CDR1 as SQVTM and CDR2 as ANQGSEA. UMI-labeled 5' RACE TRB cDNA libraries were prepared from the cells. TCRdb reprocessed the 5' RACE reads and reports one entry per CDR3 protein, with no DNA. The sample is made up of about 90,000 distinct CDR3 sequences, and the top ten hold 0.75% to 0.95% of it. The specimen was naive CXCR3+ CD8+ T cells from blood. The subset was: CD45RO-CCR7+CD27+CD95- naive CD8+ T cells expressing CXCR3 (TNR3+). This receptor was identified in a human donor in good health. Some clones in this sample may be carry-over from other donors' samples. V usage is TRBV29-1 and J usage is TRBJ2-5; TCRdb's D gene call, TRBD1, goes unchecked for lack of DNA. The CDR3 sequence is CSVEEVDRFQETQYF.